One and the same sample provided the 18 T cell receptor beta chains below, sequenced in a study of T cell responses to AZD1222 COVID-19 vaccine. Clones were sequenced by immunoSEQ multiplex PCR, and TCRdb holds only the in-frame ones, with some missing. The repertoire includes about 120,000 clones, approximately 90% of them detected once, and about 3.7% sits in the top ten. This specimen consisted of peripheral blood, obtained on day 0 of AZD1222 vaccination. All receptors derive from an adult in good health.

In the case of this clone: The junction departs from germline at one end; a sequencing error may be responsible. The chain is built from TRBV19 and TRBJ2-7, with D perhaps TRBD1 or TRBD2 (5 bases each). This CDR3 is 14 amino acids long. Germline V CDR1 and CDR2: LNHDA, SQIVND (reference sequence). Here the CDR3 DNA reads TGTGCCAGTAGCATAGACAGCGGAGCCTACGAGCAGTACTTC. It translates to CASSIDSGAYEQYF.

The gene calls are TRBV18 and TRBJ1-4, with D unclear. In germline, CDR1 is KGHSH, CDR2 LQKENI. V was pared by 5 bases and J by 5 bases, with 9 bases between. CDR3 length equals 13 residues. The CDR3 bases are TGTGCCAGCTCAGAGCGGAACAATGAAAAACTGTTTTTT. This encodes CASSERNNEKLFF.

The CDR3 loop is CASSLEETTQYF. DNA for the CDR3: TGCGCCAGCAGCTTGGAAGAGACGACCCAGTACTTC. This chain joins TRBV5-1 and TRBJ2-5; D not resolved. The CDR3 runs 12 residues. From germline, CDR1 is SGHRS and CDR2 YFSETQ. The V gene lost 0 bases and the J gene lost 7 bases, with 7 bases spanning the gap.

The CDR3 DNA is TGTGCCAGCAGCTCCCCGACTAGCGGGGGCCCAGATACGCAGTATTTT. Residues: CASSSPTSGGPDTQYF. J is TRBJ2-3 and V is TRBV7-2, with 12 bases that match TRBD2. Per the germline V gene, CDR1 is SGHTA and CDR2 is FQGNSA. V lost 4 bases, J lost 4 bases, and 6 bases stayed unmatched. This CDR3 region has 16 residues. Together with reference TRBV7-2 and TRBJ2-3, the CDR3 gives the full variable domain: GAGVSQSPSNKVTEKGKDVELRCDPISGHTALYWYRQSLGQGLEFLIYFQGNSAPDKSGLPSDRFSAERTGGSVSTLTIQRTQQEDSAVYLCASSSPTSGGPDTQYFGPGTRLTVL.

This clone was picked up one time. CDR3 sequence (DNA): TGCGCCAGCAGCCTAACAGGGCCGAGCTCCTACAATGAGCAGTTCTTC. This translates into CASSLTGPSSYNEQFF. The chain joins TRBV5-1 to TRBJ2-1; the D gene is possibly TRBD1 (6 bases). V was pared by 4 bases and J by 0 bases, with 14 bases between. This CDR3 spans 16 amino acids. Germline assignment: CDR1 SGHRS and CDR2 YFSETQ.

The CDR3 sequence: CASSLVNGGTGELFF. As DNA, the CDR3 is TGTGCCAGCAGCTTAGTAAACGGGGGGACCGGGGAGCTGTTTTTT. The chain couples TRBV7-6 to TRBJ2-2, with 7 bases matching TRBD2. The V gene end was trimmed by 1 base and the J gene end by 5 bases; junction bases not matched to a gene: 4. The CDR3 sequence is 15 residues long. The germline V gene encodes CDR1 SGHVS and CDR2 FNYEAQ. Using reference TRBV7-6 and TRBJ2-2 for the parts outside the CDR3, the full variable domain is GAGVSQSPRYKVTKRGQDVALRCDPISGHVSLYWYRQALGQGPEFLTYFNYEAQQDKSGLPNDRFSAERPEGSISTLTIQRTEQRDSAMYRCASSLVNGGTGELFFGEGSRLTVL.

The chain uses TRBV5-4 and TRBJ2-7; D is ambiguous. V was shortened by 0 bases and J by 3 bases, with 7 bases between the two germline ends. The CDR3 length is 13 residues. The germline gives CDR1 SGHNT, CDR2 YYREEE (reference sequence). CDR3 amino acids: CASSLGQNYEQYF. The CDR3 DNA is TGTGCCAGCAGCTTGGGACAAAACTACGAGCAGTACTTC.

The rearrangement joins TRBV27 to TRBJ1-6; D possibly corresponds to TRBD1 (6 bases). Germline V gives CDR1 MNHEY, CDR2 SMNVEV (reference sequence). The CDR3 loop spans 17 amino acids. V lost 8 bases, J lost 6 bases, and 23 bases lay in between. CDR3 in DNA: TGTGCCAGCCACGGAGGGGGGCTCTCACATAGTAATTCACCCCTCCACTTT. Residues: CASHGGGLSHSNSPLHF.

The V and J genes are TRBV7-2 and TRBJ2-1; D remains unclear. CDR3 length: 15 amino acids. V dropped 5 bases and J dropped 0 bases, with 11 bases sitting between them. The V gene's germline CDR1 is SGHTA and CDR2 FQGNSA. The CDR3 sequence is CASSMDVYSYNEQFF. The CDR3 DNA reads TGTGCCAGCAGCATGGACGTTTACTCCTACAATGAGCAGTTCTTC.

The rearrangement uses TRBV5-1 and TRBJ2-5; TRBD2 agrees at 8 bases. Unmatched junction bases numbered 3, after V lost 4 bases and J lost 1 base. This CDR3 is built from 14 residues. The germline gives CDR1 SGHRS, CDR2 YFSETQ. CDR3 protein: CASSTRGAQETQYF. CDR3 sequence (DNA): TGCGCCAGCAGCACGCGGGGGGCCCAAGAGACCCAGTACTTC.

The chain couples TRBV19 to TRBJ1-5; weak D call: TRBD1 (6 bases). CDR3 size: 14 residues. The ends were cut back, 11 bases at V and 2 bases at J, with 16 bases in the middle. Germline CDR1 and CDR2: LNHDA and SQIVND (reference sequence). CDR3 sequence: CASREGDGNQPQHF. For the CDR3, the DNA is TGTGCCTCACGCGAGGGGGATGGCAATCAGCCCCAGCATTTT.

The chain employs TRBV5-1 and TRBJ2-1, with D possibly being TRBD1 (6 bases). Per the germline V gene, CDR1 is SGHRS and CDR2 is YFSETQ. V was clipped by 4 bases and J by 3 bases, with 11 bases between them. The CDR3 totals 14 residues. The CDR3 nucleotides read TGCGCCAGCAGCCCCGGACAGAACTACAATGAGCAGTTCTTC. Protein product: CASSPGQNYNEQFF.

CDR3 DNA: TGTGCCAGCAGCTTAGGAGGGTTCTTGAACACTGAAGCTTTCTTT. It encodes CASSLGGFLNTEAFF. V usage is TRBV13 and J usage is TRBJ1-1; D remains ambiguous. From germline, CDR1 is PRHDT and CDR2 FYEKMQ (reference sequence). This CDR3 has 15 residues. Trimming shortened V by 0 bases and J by 0 bases, and 8 bases separated the two germline ends.

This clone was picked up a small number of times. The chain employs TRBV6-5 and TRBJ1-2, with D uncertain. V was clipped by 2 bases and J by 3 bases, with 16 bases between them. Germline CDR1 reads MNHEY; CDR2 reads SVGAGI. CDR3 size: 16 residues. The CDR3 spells CASSYRLRGADYGYTF. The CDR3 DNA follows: TGTGCCAGCAGTTACCGTCTTCGAGGAGCTGACTATGGCTACACCTTC.

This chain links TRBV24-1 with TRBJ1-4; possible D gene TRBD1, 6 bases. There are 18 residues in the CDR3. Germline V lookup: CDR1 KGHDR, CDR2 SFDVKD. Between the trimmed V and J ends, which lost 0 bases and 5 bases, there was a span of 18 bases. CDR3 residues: CATSDLRGWGALNEKLFF. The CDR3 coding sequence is TGTGCCACCAGTGATTTGCGAGGGTGGGGGGCGTTAAATGAAAAACTGTTTTTT.

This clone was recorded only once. In DNA, the CDR3 is TGTGCCAGCAGCTTGTTGAGGCAAGAGGGAGCTTTCTTT. Amino acids: CASSLLRQEGAFF. The rearrangement links TRBV11-2 to TRBJ1-1; D is undetermined. V gave up 3 bases and J gave up 10 bases, with 15 bases separating them. The CDR3 runs to 13 residues. CDR1 SGHAT and CDR2 FQNNGV come from the germline V gene.

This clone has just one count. CDR3 sequence: CASTTSGTGIYEQYF. The DNA for the CDR3 is TGTGCCAGCACGACCTCCGGGACAGGGATTTACGAGCAGTACTTC. The gene calls are TRBV11-2 and TRBJ2-7, with 9 bases matching TRBD1. This CDR3 is built from 15 residues. Trimming took 7 bases from V and 4 from J; bases not matched to a gene: 11. Germline loops: CDR1 SGHAT, CDR2 FQNNGV.

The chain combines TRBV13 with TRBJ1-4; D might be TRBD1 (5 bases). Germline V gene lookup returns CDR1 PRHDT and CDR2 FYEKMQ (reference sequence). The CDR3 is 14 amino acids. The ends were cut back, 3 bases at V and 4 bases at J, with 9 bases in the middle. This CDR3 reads CASSLGRGNEKLFF. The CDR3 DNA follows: TGTGCCAGCAGCTTGGGGCGCGGTAATGAAAAACTGTTTTTT.